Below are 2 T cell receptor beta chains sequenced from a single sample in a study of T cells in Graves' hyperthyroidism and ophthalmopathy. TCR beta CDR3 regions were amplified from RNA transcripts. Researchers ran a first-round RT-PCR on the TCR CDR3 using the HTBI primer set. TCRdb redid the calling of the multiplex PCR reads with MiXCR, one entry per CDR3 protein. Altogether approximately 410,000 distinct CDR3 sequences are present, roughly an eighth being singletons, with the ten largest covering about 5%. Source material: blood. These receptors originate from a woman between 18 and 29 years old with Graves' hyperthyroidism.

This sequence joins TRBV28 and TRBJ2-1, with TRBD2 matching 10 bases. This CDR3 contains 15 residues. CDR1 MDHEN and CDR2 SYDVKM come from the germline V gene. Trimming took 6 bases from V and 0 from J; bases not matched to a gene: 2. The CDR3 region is CASSLAGDSYNEQFF. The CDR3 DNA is TGTGCCAGCAGCCTAGCGGGGGACTCCTACAATGAGCAGTTCTTC.

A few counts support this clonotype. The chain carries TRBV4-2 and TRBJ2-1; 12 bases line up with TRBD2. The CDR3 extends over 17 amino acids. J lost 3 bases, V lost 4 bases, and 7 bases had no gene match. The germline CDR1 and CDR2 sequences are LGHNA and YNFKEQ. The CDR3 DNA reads TGTGCCAGCAGCCGCGCGTCTAGCGGGAGGGACTACAATGAGCAGTTCTTC. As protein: CASSRASSGRDYNEQFF.